These 25 T cell receptor beta chains originate from one sample sequenced in a study of blood T cell repertoires in COVID-19. The repertoire was sequenced with immunoSEQ multiplex PCR; TCRdb's copy has only in-frame clones and lacks some. The table lists about 54,000 clones, roughly 76% of them singletons. The sequenced material came from peripheral blood. The receptor source for this set is a woman between 55 and 75 years old with acute or convalescent COVID-19.

The J gene is TRBJ2-3, the V gene TRBV2; D possibly corresponds to TRBD1 (6 bases). The V and J ends lost 3 bases and 8 bases respectively, with 12 bases between them. The CDR3 has 13 amino acids. Germline CDR1 SNHLY, CDR2 FYNNEI. This CDR3 is CASSDRGIGTQYF. The CDR3, as DNA: TGTGCCAGCAGTGACAGGGGTATCGGTACGCAGTATTTT.

This chain joins TRBV3-1 (or the pseudogene TRBV3-2) and TRBJ2-1; 14 nucleotides line up with TRBD2. With V trimmed by 4 bases and J by 9 bases, 5 bases remained unmatched. CDR3 length: 15 residues. Germline V CDR1 and CDR2: LGHDT, YNNKEL (reference sequence). DNA of the CDR3: TGTGCCAGCAGCCGGGGGACTAGCGGGAGTAGTGAGCAGTTCTTC. As protein: CASSRGTSGSSEQFF.

V gene TRBV7-2 combines with J gene TRBJ2-7; D is unresolved. The CDR3 runs to 13 residues. In germline, CDR1 is SGHTA, CDR2 FQGNSA. Trimming removed 2 bases at V and 4 bases at J, with 9 bases between. The CDR3 here is CASSLNSRYEQYF. The CDR3 DNA reads as TGTGCCAGCAGCTTAAACTCCCGTTACGAGCAGTACTTC.

The gene calls are TRBV19 and TRBJ1-1, with unresolved D. The length of the CDR3 is 15 residues. Germline CDR1 is LNHDA and CDR2 is SQIVND (reference sequence). V was trimmed by 4 bases and J by 10 bases, leaving 22 bases between them. The CDR3 bases are TGTGCCAGTAGTACCAGCCCCCCCCGGGGTGGTGGAGCTTTCTTT. Encoded protein: CASSTSPPRGGGAFF.

The rearrangement links TRBV7-8 to TRBJ1-2, with no clear D. Trimming removed 2 bases from V and 5 bases from J, with 9 bases in between. CDR3 length equals 13 residues. Germline lookup yields CDR1 SGHVS and CDR2 FQNEAQ. The CDR3 DNA reads TGTGCCAGCAGCTTACGCCGACTATATGGCTACACCTTC. Translation: CASSLRRLYGYTF.

This rearrangement joins TRBV28 to TRBJ1-5; the D is unclear. The CDR3 has 15 residues. Deletions cut 2 bases from V and 5 bases from J, with 13 bases between. The V gene's germline CDR1 is MDHEN and CDR2 SYDVKM. The CDR3 coding sequence is TGTGCCAGCAGTTTAGGAGGTGGGGAACATCAGCCCCAGCATTTT. This gives the protein CASSLGGGEHQPQHF.

The chain is built from TRBV5-1 and TRBJ2-1; TRBD2 matches at 9 bases. The CDR3 runs to 15 residues. Per the germline V gene, CDR1 is SGHRS and CDR2 is YFSETQ. V lost 6 bases and J lost 7; bases outside the gene matches: 11. The CDR3 bases are TGCGCCAGCAACATCGGAGCGGGAGGAGGGAATGAGCAGTTCTTC. Amino acid sequence: CASNIGAGGGNEQFF.

This clone was counted only a few times. The chain has TRBV3-1 (or the pseudogene TRBV3-2) and TRBJ2-3, with a possible D match to TRBD2 (5 bases). Trimming removed 1 base from V and 7 bases from J, with 15 bases in between. This CDR3 region has 15 residues. Germline-derived CDR1 and CDR2 are LGHDT and YNNKEL (reference sequence). The CDR3 is CASSQAVRSGNTQYF. CDR3 in DNA: TGTGCCAGCAGCCAAGCGGTTCGAAGCGGCAATACGCAGTATTTT.

The chain couples TRBV6-5 to TRBJ2-5; 9 positions agree with TRBD2. This CDR3 spans 15 amino acids. Germline V CDR1 and CDR2: MNHEY, SVGAGI. V shed 2 bases, J shed 3 bases, and the junction held 4 bases outside the gene matches. CDR3 in amino acids: CASSYEGLAKETQYF. The DNA of the CDR3 is TGTGCCAGCAGTTACGAGGGACTAGCCAAAGAGACCCAGTACTTC.

The rearrangement joins TRBV28 to TRBJ2-7; 7 bases line up with TRBD1. Germline V gene sequence: CDR1 MDHEN, CDR2 SYDVKM. The CDR3 loop spans 22 amino acids. Trimming cost V 2 bases and J 3 bases; bases outside gene matches: 28. DNA for the CDR3: TGTGCCAGCAGTTTACCTGAGTTTTTAAGGGGGCTGTCCCTTTCTACCAACTACGAGCAGTACTTC. Its translation is CASSLPEFLRGLSLSTNYEQYF.

This clone was counted a few times. The V call is TRBV7-9, the J call TRBJ2-3; TRBD2 agrees at 11 bases. Trimming at V came to 5 bases and at J to 0 bases, leaving 4 bases not matched to a gene. The CDR3 length is 16 residues. CDR1 and CDR2 from the germline V gene are SEHNR and FQNEAQ (reference sequence). CDR3: CASSLGLADSTDTQYF. DNA of the CDR3: TGTGCCAGCAGCCTGGGACTAGCGGACAGCACAGATACGCAGTATTTT.

The genes are TRBV5-5 and TRBJ2-1, with a tentative D call TRBD2 (5 bases). The CDR3 is 16 residues long. Trimming took 4 bases from V and 8 from J, leaving 22 bases between them. Germline CDR1 is SGHKS and CDR2 is YYEKEE (reference sequence). CDR3 bases: TGTGCCAGCAGCCCCCCCTACGGAGGATCCCATGATGAGCAGTTCTTC. Protein: CASSPPYGGSHDEQFF.

The genes are TRBV12-3 or TRBV12-4 and TRBJ1-2; possibly TRBD1 for D (5 bases). CDR3 length equals 12 residues. Trimming removed 3 bases from V and 7 bases from J, with 9 bases in between. The CDR3 is CASSFGGSGYTF. CDR3 in DNA: TGTGCCAGCAGTTTCGGGGGATCTGGCTACACCTTC.

This chain connects TRBV25-1 to TRBJ2-3, with 8 positions matching TRBD2. From germline, CDR1 is MGHDK and CDR2 SYGVNS. The CDR3 runs to 14 residues. V lost 1 base and J lost 6; bases outside the gene matches: 3. As DNA, the CDR3 is TGTGCCAGCAGTGAATCCAGCGGGAGCGATACGCAGTATTTT. Amino acids: CASSESSGSDTQYF.

This chain uses TRBV29-1 with TRBJ2-5; a weak D match, TRBD2 (5 bases). The V end was cut by 7 bases, the J end by 2 bases, with 14 bases between. CDR1 is SQVTM, CDR2 ANQGSEA, per germline. The CDR3 sequence is 13 residues long. As DNA, the CDR3 is TGCAGCGCCCTACTAGGTCCTCAAGAGACCCAGTACTTC. Its translation: CSALLGPQETQYF.

The chain uses TRBV27 and TRBJ2-1; no clear D gene. CDR3 size: 11 residues. Trimming took 3 bases from V and 7 from J, leaving 4 bases between them. The germline CDR1 and CDR2 sequences are MNHEY and SMNVEV (reference sequence). For the CDR3, the DNA is TGTGCCAGCAGTTTTAATAATGAGCAGTTCTTC. Translation: CASSFNNEQFF.

The gene calls are TRBV19 and TRBJ1-3; D might be TRBD1 (6 bases). Trimming cost V 6 bases and J 0 bases, with 15 bases left between them. The V gene's germline CDR1 is LNHDA and CDR2 SQIVND (reference sequence). The CDR3 sequence is 16 residues long. The DNA of the CDR3 is TGTGCCAGTAGGAGGGGACACACGAGCTCTGGAAACACCATATATTTT. This codes for CASRRGHTSSGNTIYF. The complete variable domain, with remaining parts taken from reference TRBV19 and TRBJ1-3, reads DGGITQSPKYLFRKEGQNVTLSCEQNLNHDAMYWYRQDPGQGLRLIYYSQIVNDFQKGDIAEGYSVSREKKESFPLTVTSAQKNPTAFYLCASRRGHTSSGNTIYFGEGSWLTVV.

The V call is TRBV2, the J call TRBJ1-5; D is unresolved. The CDR3 consists of 13 residues. CDR1 SNHLY and CDR2 FYNNEI come from the germline V gene. Deletions cut 7 bases from V and 4 bases from J, with 11 bases between. The CDR3 bases are TGTGCCAGCATGGGGAGTTTGAATCAGCCCCAGCATTTT. Translation: CASMGSLNQPQHF. Using reference TRBV2 and TRBJ1-5 for the parts outside the CDR3, the full variable domain is EPEVTQTPSHQVTQMGQEVILRCVPISNHLYFYWYRQILGQKVEFLVSFYNNEISEKSEIFDDQFSVERPDGSNFTLKIRSTKLEDSAMYFCASMGSLNQPQHFGDGTRLSIL.

V usage is TRBV6-5 and J usage is TRBJ2-7, with TRBD2 matching over 10 bases. With V trimmed by 4 bases and J by 4 bases, 1 base remained unmatched. The CDR3 extends over 13 amino acids. Germline-derived CDR1 and CDR2 are MNHEY and SVGAGI. CDR3 nucleotides: TGTGCCAGCAGTTTTAGCGGGGGGTACGAGCAGTACTTC. It translates to CASSFSGGYEQYF.

The V gene is TRBV7-2, the J gene TRBJ1-1; 7 positions match TRBD1. The germline CDR1 and CDR2 sequences are SGHTA and FQGNSA. The CDR3 sequence is 14 residues long. With 8 bases clipped from V and 4 bases from J, the junction kept 10 bases outside the gene matches. The CDR3 DNA sequence: TGTGCCAGCCGGGGGGGCAGGGGGGGCACTGAAGCTTTCTTT. Protein product: CASRGGRGGTEAFF. The whole variable domain, filled in from reference TRBV7-2 and TRBJ1-1, reads GAGVSQSPSNKVTEKGKDVELRCDPISGHTALYWYRQSLGQGLEFLIYFQGNSAPDKSGLPSDRFSAERTGGSVSTLTIQRTQQEDSAVYLCASRGGRGGTEAFFGQGTRLTVV.

This chain joins TRBV19 and TRBJ1-4, with D uncertain. This CDR3 has 13 amino acids. Per germline, CDR1 LNHDA and CDR2 SQIVND (reference sequence). V lost 9 bases and J 0 bases, leaving 8 bases between the germline ends. CDR3 bases: TGTGCCAGCAACGTAGCAACTAATGAAAAACTGTTTTTT. It encodes CASNVATNEKLFF.

CDR3 sequence (DNA): TGTGCCAGCAGACCTGGGACAGCAGCTAACTATGGCTACACCTTC. As protein: CASRPGTAANYGYTF. This rearrangement joins TRBV28 to TRBJ1-2, with 7 bases matching TRBD1. The CDR3 sequence is 15 residues long. V was clipped by 6 bases and J by 0 bases; unmatched bases: 7. Per germline, CDR1 MDHEN and CDR2 SYDVKM.

The chain employs TRBV7-3 and TRBJ2-7; TRBD1 matches at 7 bases. The ends lost 10 bases at V and 4 bases at J; junction bases unmatched: 10. CDR1 and CDR2 (germline): SGHTA, FQGTGA. CDR3 length: 13 residues. CDR3 residues: CATYDRDPYEQYF. CDR3 DNA: TGTGCCACCTACGACAGGGATCCTTACGAGCAGTACTTC.

This sequence joins TRBV10-3 and TRBJ2-3, with D possibly being TRBD1 (5 bases). There are 14 residues in the CDR3. The V end was cut by 11 bases, the J end by 2 bases, with 17 bases between. CDR1 is ENHRY and CDR2 is SYGVKD in the germline V gene. The CDR3 sequence: CAAQGRVITDTQYF. The CDR3 nucleotides read TGTGCCGCTCAGGGCAGGGTCATCACAGATACGCAGTATTTT.

The chain is built from TRBV28 and TRBJ2-5; 7 bases are a match to TRBD1. The trim removed 4 bases at V and 4 bases at J, leaving 6 bases unmatched. The CDR3 totals 14 residues. Germline V CDR1 and CDR2: MDHEN, SYDVKM. In DNA, the CDR3 is TGTGCCAGCAGTTCCCCAAACAGGGGAGAGACCCAGTACTTC. Residues: CASSSPNRGETQYF. Together with reference TRBV28 and TRBJ2-5, the CDR3 gives the full variable domain: DVKVTQSSRYLVKRTGEKVFLECVQDMDHENMFWYRQDPGLGLRLIYFSYDVKMKEKGDIPEGYSVSREKKERFSLILESASTNQTSMYLCASSSPNRGETQYFGPGTRLLVL.